Listed below are T cell receptor beta chains from one sample, sequenced in a study of blood T cell repertoires in COVID-19. Method: immunoSEQ multiplex PCR; TCRdb's copy keeps in-frame clones and lacks some. Among tens of thousands of clones listed, about nine tenths were seen once. The specimen sequenced was peripheral blood. The source is a human donor in a cohort sampled during active COVID-19. The CDR3 runs from the conserved cysteine through the conserved F or W. Each record gives: J gene, clone size, CDR3 length, D gene, V gene, CDR3 protein, CDR3 DNA. A D gene is named only where the DNA matches it firmly. The listing skips clone size in some rows; elsewhere it reads once, few, many or a size class.

j_gene: TRBJ2-3
abundance: .
len: 14
d_gene: .
v_gene: TRBV9
CDR3aa: CASSEGQLTDTQYF
CDR3nt: TGTGCCAGCAGCGAGGGACAACTAACGGATACGCAGTATTTT

j_gene: TRBJ2-7
abundance: .
len: 15
d_gene: TRBD1
v_gene: TRBV6-6
CDR3aa: CASTSAGTGAYEQYF
CDR3nt: TGTGCCAGCACCAGCGCCGGGACAGGGGCCTACGAGCAGTACTTC

j_gene: TRBJ1-2
abundance: .
len: 13
d_gene: TRBD1
v_gene: TRBV19
CDR3aa: CASSPDRDYGYTF
CDR3nt: TGTGCCAGTAGTCCGGACAGGGACTATGGCTACACCTTC

j_gene: TRBJ2-2
abundance: few
len: 16
d_gene: .
v_gene: TRBV7-7
CDR3aa: CASSQRAGTNTGELFF
CDR3nt: TGTGCCAGCAGCCAGCGCGCGGGGACTAACACCGGGGAGCTGTTTTTT

j_gene: TRBJ1-5
abundance: once
len: 15
d_gene: TRBD1
v_gene: TRBV6-2/TRBV6-3
CDR3aa: CASSYGGQGRQPQHF
CDR3nt: TGTGCCAGCAGTTATGGGGGACAGGGGCGGCAGCCCCAGCATTTT

j_gene: TRBJ1-2
abundance: .
len: 16
d_gene: TRBD1
v_gene: TRBV24-1
CDR3aa: CATSDETGGVGYGYTF
CDR3nt: TGTGCCACCAGTGACGAAACAGGGGGCGTAGGGTATGGCTACACCTTC

j_gene: TRBJ2-5
abundance: .
len: 15
d_gene: TRBD2
v_gene: TRBV5-1
CDR3aa: CASSDGTSGRETQYF
CDR3nt: TGCGCCAGCAGCGACGGGACTAGCGGTAGGGAGACCCAGTACTTC

j_gene: TRBJ1-5
abundance: few
len: 14
d_gene: TRBD1
v_gene: TRBV15
CDR3aa: CAASGTGRNQPQHF
CDR3nt: TGTGCCGCCAGCGGGACAGGGCGTAATCAGCCCCAGCATTTT

j_gene: TRBJ2-1
abundance: few
len: 15
d_gene: TRBD1
v_gene: TRBV7-2
CDR3aa: CASRLTQGGGNEQFF
CDR3nt: TGTGCCAGCAGACTGACACAGGGGGGCGGGAATGAGCAGTTCTTC

j_gene: TRBJ1-5
abundance: .
len: 15
d_gene: .
v_gene: TRBV2
CDR3aa: CASKKQGLGYQPQHF
CDR3nt: TGTGCCAGCAAGAAACAGGGTTTGGGTTATCAGCCCCAGCATTTT

j_gene: TRBJ2-3
abundance: .
len: 16
d_gene: TRBD2
v_gene: TRBV11-2
CDR3aa: CASSLRVAGAADTQYF
CDR3nt: TGTGCCAGCAGCTTACGAGTAGCGGGAGCGGCAGATACGCAGTATTTT

j_gene: TRBJ2-7
abundance: .
len: 16
d_gene: TRBD1
v_gene: TRBV9
CDR3aa: CASSAPLGQGGNEQYF
CDR3nt: TGTGCCAGCAGCGCCCCCCTCGGACAGGGGGGGAATGAGCAGTACTTC

j_gene: TRBJ2-7
abundance: few
len: 18
d_gene: TRBD2
v_gene: TRBV4-2
CDR3aa: CASSQRHTGTSDSYEQYF
CDR3nt: TGTGCCAGCAGCCAACGACACACCGGGACTAGCGACTCCTACGAGCAGTACTTC

j_gene: TRBJ2-7
abundance: .
len: 14
d_gene: .
v_gene: TRBV6-1
CDR3aa: CASSEPVHNYEQYF
CDR3nt: TGTGCCAGCAGTGAACCTGTGCACAACTACGAGCAGTACTTC

j_gene: TRBJ2-5
abundance: .
len: 16
d_gene: .
v_gene: TRBV15
CDR3aa: CATSRDAGYAQETQYF
CDR3nt: TGTGCCACCAGCAGAGATGCCGGGTACGCTCAAGAGACCCAGTACTTC

j_gene: TRBJ1-2
abundance: .
len: 15
d_gene: TRBD1
v_gene: TRBV14
CDR3aa: CASSPWTGTNYGYTF
CDR3nt: TGTGCCAGCAGCCCATGGACAGGGACTAACTATGGCTACACCTTC

j_gene: TRBJ2-7
abundance: once
len: 16
d_gene: TRBD2
v_gene: TRBV29-1
CDR3aa: CSATRIAGAGSGEQYF
CDR3nt: TGCAGCGCGACCCGTATAGCGGGAGCAGGATCGGGTGAGCAGTACTTC

j_gene: TRBJ1-6
abundance: .
len: 13
d_gene: TRBD1
v_gene: TRBV5-8
CDR3aa: CASSLDRDSPLHF
CDR3nt: TGTGCCAGCAGCTTAGACAGGGACTCACCCCTCCACTTT

j_gene: TRBJ2-7
abundance: .
len: 14
d_gene: TRBD1
v_gene: TRBV2
CDR3aa: CASSSDRGNYEQYF
CDR3nt: TGTGCCAGCAGCTCCGACAGGGGGAACTACGAGCAGTACTTC

j_gene: TRBJ2-7
abundance: .
len: 14
d_gene: .
v_gene: TRBV5-1
CDR3aa: CASSLAPSPYEQYF
CDR3nt: TGCGCCAGCAGCTTGGCCCCCTCTCCCTACGAGCAGTACTTC

j_gene: TRBJ2-6
abundance: .
len: 19
d_gene: TRBD2
v_gene: TRBV11-2
CDR3aa: CASSLSGRARPIGANVLTF
CDR3nt: TGTGCCAGCAGCTTAAGCGGGAGGGCCCGTCCAATTGGGGCCAACGTCCTGACTTTC

j_gene: TRBJ1-2
abundance: .
len: 14
d_gene: TRBD1
v_gene: TRBV2
CDR3aa: CASRGQVTNYGYTF
CDR3nt: TGTGCCAGCAGGGGACAGGTTACTAACTATGGCTACACCTTC

j_gene: TRBJ2-5
abundance: .
len: 14
d_gene: .
v_gene: TRBV29-1
CDR3aa: CSVEVRGIWETQYF
CDR3nt: TGCAGCGTTGAAGTAAGAGGGATTTGGGAGACCCAGTACTTC

j_gene: TRBJ2-5
abundance: .
len: 15
d_gene: .
v_gene: TRBV18
CDR3aa: CASSPRDGALETQYF
CDR3nt: TGTGCCAGCTCACCAAGAGATGGGGCCCTGGAGACCCAGTACTTC